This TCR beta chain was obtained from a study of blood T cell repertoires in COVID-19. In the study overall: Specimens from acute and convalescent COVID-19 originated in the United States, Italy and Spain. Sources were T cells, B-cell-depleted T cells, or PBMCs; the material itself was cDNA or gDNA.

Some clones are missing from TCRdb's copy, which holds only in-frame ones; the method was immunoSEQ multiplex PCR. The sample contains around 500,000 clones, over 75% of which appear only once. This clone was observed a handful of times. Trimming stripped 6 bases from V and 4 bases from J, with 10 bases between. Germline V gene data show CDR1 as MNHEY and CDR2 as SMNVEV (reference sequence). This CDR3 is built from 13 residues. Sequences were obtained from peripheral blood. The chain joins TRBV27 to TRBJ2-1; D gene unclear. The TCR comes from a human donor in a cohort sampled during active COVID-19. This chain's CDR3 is CASRLLPYNEQFF. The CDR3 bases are TGTGCCAGCAGACTCCTCCCTTACAATGAGCAGTTCTTC.